The source of this T cell receptor beta chain is a study of blood T cell repertoires in COVID-19. Two negative PCRs, clearance, or symptom resolution characterized the recovered Cohort 3 donors. The germline V gene has CDR1 SGHVS and CDR2 FQNEAQ. The CDR3 sequence is 13 residues long. Trimming stripped 5 bases from V and 6 bases from J, with 14 bases between. Clones were read by immunoSEQ multiplex PCR, and TCRdb kept only the in-frame ones, dropping some. Altogether over 250,000 clones are present, 86% being singletons, with the ten largest covering about 2.7%. The chain uses TRBV7-8 and TRBJ2-7; D gene uncertain. The clonotype was recovered from a woman aged 18 to 35 who had recovered from COVID-19. Specimen: PBMCs or T cells enriched from blood (not recorded which). CDR3 nucleotides: TGTGCCAGCAGCCCTTATATGGGCACCGAGCAGTACTTC. Its protein product is CASSPYMGTEQYF.